This entry lists 17 T cell receptor beta chains sequenced from one sample in a study of shared clonotypes between healthy human individuals. The protocol was immunoSEQ multiplex PCR, while the TCRdb copy is restricted to in-frame clones and leaves out a portion. This table holds about 1 million clones, about 80% found once. The sequenced material came from memory CD4+ T cells sorted from blood. Described subset: CD45RA-negative fraction. The receptor source for this set is a man younger than 35 in good health.

Turning to this clone: Its ends do not fully match the called genes, so a read error is possible. The chain employs TRBV18 and TRBJ2-2; the match to TRBD2 covers 8 bases. Germline V gene data show CDR1 as KGHSH and CDR2 as LQKENI. The CDR3 consists of 16 residues. The CDR3 spells CASSPRSSGNAGELFF. In DNA form, the CDR3 reads TGTGCCAGCTCACCAAGGAGTAGCGGGAACGCCGGGGAGCTGTTTTTT. Together with reference TRBV18 and TRBJ2-2, the CDR3 gives the full variable domain: NAGVMQNPRHLVRRRGQEARLRCSPMKGHSHVYWYRQLPEEGLKFMVYLQKENIIDESGMPKERFSAEFPKEGPSILRIQQVVRGDSAAYFCASSPRSSGNAGELFFGEGSRLTVL.

The rearrangement links TRBV7-9 to TRBJ2-7; the match to TRBD1 covers 10 bases. Germline CDR1 reads SEHNR; CDR2 reads FQNEAQ (reference sequence). V shed 3 bases and J 3 bases; nucleotides not matched to a gene: 2. The CDR3 length is 14 residues. In DNA, the CDR3 is TGTGCCAGCAGCTTGACAGGGGGCTTCTACGAGCAGTACTTC. Translating it yields CASSLTGGFYEQYF.

The chain recombines TRBV14 with TRBJ2-1; 9 bases agree with TRBD1. V dropped 4 bases and J dropped 5; count of bases not matched to a gene: 9. CDR1 is SGHDN and CDR2 is FVKESK in the germline V gene. This CDR3 spans 16 amino acids. The CDR3 sequence: CASSLSWGTGNNEQFF. In DNA form, the CDR3 reads TGTGCCAGCAGCCTCTCTTGGGGGACAGGGAACAATGAGCAGTTCTTC.

This chain uses TRBV11-2 with TRBJ2-1; TRBD2 is a possible D gene (7 bases). CDR1 is SGHAT and CDR2 is FQNNGV in the germline V gene. The CDR3 runs to 15 residues. Trimming pared 6 bases from V and 5 bases from J, leaving 17 bases between. The CDR3 spells CASSRGGTSHNEQFF. In nucleotides, the CDR3 is TGTGCCAGCAGTAGGGGGGGGACCTCTCACAATGAGCAGTTCTTC.

This rearrangement joins TRBV30 to TRBJ2-5, with a weak D call TRBD1 (6 bases). The CDR3 has 13 residues. The V gene lost 0 bases and the J gene lost 4 bases, with 9 bases spanning the gap. CDR1 is GTSNPN and CDR2 is SVGIG in the germline V gene (reference sequence). The DNA of the CDR3 is TGTGCCTGGAGTGTCGCAGGGGCAGAGACCCAGTACTTC. Translation: CAWSVAGAETQYF.

Many counts were recorded for this clone. The V gene is TRBV5-6, the J gene TRBJ2-1; D is possibly TRBD1 (5 bases). The germline V gene has CDR1 SGHDT and CDR2 YYEEEE. The ends were cut back, 0 bases at V and 5 bases at J, with 15 bases in the middle. The CDR3 covers 16 residues. The CDR3: CASSLGQQKTHNEQFF. The CDR3 DNA reads as TGTGCCAGCAGCTTGGGACAGCAGAAGACCCACAATGAGCAGTTCTTC.

Concerning this clone: Other DNA sequences from this sample encode an identical CDR3 as well. This chain connects TRBV5-1 to TRBJ2-7; TRBD2 matches at 9 bases. CDR3 length equals 15 residues. Germline V gives CDR1 SGHRS, CDR2 YFSETQ. J lost 3 bases, V lost 0 bases, and 4 bases had no gene match. CDR3 bases: TGCGCCAGCAGCTTGGCCCCTAGCGGGAACTACGAGCAGTACTTC. It is translated as CASSLAPSGNYEQYF.

This clone was counted ten times or more. The genes are TRBV2 and TRBJ2-5; 8 bases are a match to TRBD1. The germline V gene has CDR1 SNHLY and CDR2 FYNNEI. After removal of 6 bases from V and 7 bases from J, the junction contained 7 bases not matched to a gene. The CDR3 spans 13 residues. The CDR3 DNA reads TGTGCCAGCAGAATACAGGGGGTGGGGACCCAGTACTTC. Encoded protein: CASRIQGVGTQYF.

This chain uses TRBV13 with TRBJ2-7; TRBD1 agrees at 8 bases. CDR3 size: 15 residues. The V segment lost 4 bases and the J segment 4 bases; nucleotides outside the gene matches: 9. Germline V gene lookup returns CDR1 PRHDT and CDR2 FYEKMQ (reference sequence). The CDR3 here is CASSSRNQGAYEQYF. In DNA, the CDR3 is TGTGCCAGCAGCTCTCGAAACCAGGGGGCTTACGAGCAGTACTTC.

The rearrangement links TRBV5-1 to TRBJ2-3; D is uncertain. Trimming removed 0 bases from V and 2 bases from J, with 10 bases in between. Germline V gene sequence: CDR1 SGHRS, CDR2 YFSETQ. This CDR3 spans 15 amino acids. CDR3 region: CASSLAVGPTDTQYF. The CDR3 DNA reads TGCGCCAGCAGCTTGGCCGTTGGGCCCACAGATACGCAGTATTTT.

This clone was recorded a few times. The V gene is TRBV19, the J gene TRBJ1-4; 7 positions agree with TRBD1. This CDR3 comprises 16 residues. V was clipped by 3 bases and J by 8 bases; unmatched bases: 12. The germline CDR1 and CDR2 sequences are LNHDA and SQIVND (reference sequence). Here the CDR3 DNA reads TGTGCCAGTAGTATTGGACAGGCACAGGGGAACGAAAAACTGTTTTTT. Its protein is CASSIGQAQGNEKLFF.

The chain recombines TRBV5-1 with TRBJ2-4, with TRBD2 matching 7 bases. Unmatched junction bases numbered 17, after V lost 4 bases and J lost 10 bases. The germline V gene encodes CDR1 SGHRS and CDR2 YFSETQ. The CDR3 is 16 residues long. In DNA, the CDR3 is TGCGCCAGCAGCAGCTCCCCCATTGGTGGGGGGGGAATTCAGTACTTC. The encoded protein is CASSSSPIGGGGIQYF. The entire variable domain, with the rest obtained from reference TRBV5-1 and TRBJ2-4, is as follows: KAGVTQTPRYLIKTRGQQVTLSCSPISGHRSVSWYQQTPGQGLQFLFEYFSETQRNKGNFPGRFSGRQFSNSRSEMNVSTLELGDSALYLCASSSSPIGGGGIQYFGAGTRLSVL.

This clone came up a few times. The V gene is TRBV7-2, the J gene TRBJ1-2; 10 positions match TRBD1. The CDR3 consists of 14 residues. The trim removed 5 bases at V and 7 bases at J, leaving 7 bases unmatched. Germline V lookup: CDR1 SGHTA, CDR2 FQGNSA. In nucleotides, the CDR3 is TGTGCCAGCAGCCCCTTGGGACAGGGGTTTGGCTACACCTTC. It is translated as CASSPLGQGFGYTF.

The chain employs TRBV6-7 and TRBJ1-2; maybe TRBD1 (5 bases). TRBV6-7 is marked as an open reading frame, function uncertain. V gave up 4 bases and J gave up 3 bases, with 15 bases separating them. CDR3 length: 15 amino acids. This CDR3 reads CASSSHASGHYGYTF. For the CDR3, the DNA is TGTGCCAGCAGTTCTCATGCTTCAGGGCACTATGGCTACACCTTC.

This chain joins TRBV4-1 and TRBJ2-5; D unresolved. V was clipped by 4 bases and J by 1 base, with 16 bases between them. The CDR3 is 16 residues long. Germline lookup yields CDR1 MGHRA and CDR2 YSYEKL. CDR3: CASSPFGVLVQETQYF. CDR3 DNA: TGCGCCAGCAGCCCCTTTGGGGTATTGGTCCAAGAGACCCAGTACTTC.

This clone appeared many times. The chain recombines TRBV6-6 with TRBJ1-4; D not certain. In germline, CDR1 is MNHNY, CDR2 SVGAGI (reference sequence). The CDR3 is made up of 12 amino acids. V shed 6 bases and J shed 5 bases, with 7 bases lying between them. The CDR3 spells CASRPVNEKLFF. The DNA for the CDR3 is TGTGCCAGCAGGCCGGTAAATGAAAAACTGTTTTTT.

V is TRBV5-8 and J is TRBJ1-3; D remains ambiguous. The length of the CDR3 is 14 residues. V gave up 0 bases and J gave up 6 bases, with 10 bases separating them. The germline CDR1 and CDR2 sequences are SGHTS and YDEGEE. This CDR3 is CASSLAGLSNTIYF. CDR3 DNA: TGTGCCAGCAGCTTGGCAGGTCTTTCAAACACCATATATTTT.